A single sample gave rise to the 10 T cell receptor beta chains below, sequenced in a study of HIV-infected patients and healthy controls. Whole blood was used without fractionation, so all unsorted peripheral T cells were included. Reverse transcription used approximately 500 ng RNA and constant-region primers for alpha and beta. Alpha and beta chain libraries were made separately by chain-specific third strand synthesis with multiplexing indices. TCRdb reanalysed the 5' RACE reads using MiXCR and keeps one entry per CDR3 protein. The sample holds tens of thousands of distinct CDR3 sequences, roughly 7.9% seen once. The sequenced sample consisted of blood. The receptors here all came from an adult in good health.

V usage is TRBV19 and J usage is TRBJ2-5; TRBD2 aligns across 10 bases. Trimming at V came to 5 bases and at J to 3 bases, leaving 3 bases not matched to a gene. CDR3 size: 14 residues. Per germline, CDR1 LNHDA and CDR2 SQIVND (reference sequence). This CDR3 is CASSSGTSEETQYF. As DNA, the CDR3 is TGTGCCAGTAGTTCCGGGACTAGCGAAGAGACCCAGTACTTC. The full variable domain, rest sourced from reference TRBV19 and TRBJ2-5, is DGGITQSPKYLFRKEGQNVTLSCEQNLNHDAMYWYRQDPGQGLRLIYYSQIVNDFQKGDIAEGYSVSREKKESFPLTVTSAQKNPTAFYLCASSSGTSEETQYFGPGTRLLVL.

This clonotype was recorded many times. The genes are TRBV20-1 and TRBJ2-3, with D possibly being TRBD1 (5 bases). Germline V CDR1 and CDR2: DFQATT, SNEGSKA (reference sequence). CDR3 length equals 15 residues. Trimming pared 3 bases from V and 6 bases from J, leaving 19 bases between. The CDR3 nucleotides read TGCAGTGCTAGGGATCAGGGAAGGGATGAGGATACGCAGTATTTT. Its protein product is CSARDQGRDEDTQYF.

The sample holds many counts of this clonotype. V is TRBV4-2 and J is TRBJ1-1; the D is unclear. V was clipped by 4 bases and J by 6 bases, with 18 bases between them. Germline V gene data show CDR1 as LGHNA and CDR2 as YNFKEQ. The CDR3 runs to 15 residues. CDR3 DNA: TGTGCCAGCAGCCCACTATCGTCGGGGTTCTCTGAAGCTTTCTTT. Its translation: CASSPLSSGFSEAFF.

A word on this clonotype: This sequence may be a read error, since a much larger clone differs from it by one base. The chain combines TRBV5-1 with TRBJ1-1, with 7 nucleotides matching TRBD1. Germline values: CDR1 SGHRS, CDR2 YFSETQ. There are 16 residues in the CDR3. CDR3 in amino acids: CVSSRQGSYSGTEAFF. The CDR3 region has the DNA TGCGTCAGCAGCAGACAGGGATCTTATAGTGGCACTGAAGCTTTCTTT.

In its sample, this clonotype was seen many times. The chain joins TRBV14 to TRBJ1-2; D possibly corresponds to TRBD1 (6 bases). The V and J ends lost 0 bases and 4 bases respectively, with 18 bases between them. CDR3 length: 17 residues. The germline CDR1 and CDR2 sequences are SGHDN and FVKESK. The CDR3 DNA reads TGTGCCAGCAGCCAAGATCTTCTGGGGGGCTCTACCTATGGCTACACCTTC. Protein: CASSQDLLGGSTYGYTF.

This clonotype occurred many times. The V and J genes are TRBV7-9 and TRBJ1-4, with D tentatively TRBD1 (6 bases). Germline V lookup: CDR1 SEHNR, CDR2 FQNEAQ (reference sequence). V was cut by 5 bases and J by 3 bases, with 13 bases left in between. The CDR3 spans 15 residues. Here the CDR3 DNA reads TGTGCCAGCAGCACGGACAGCTCCCCTAATGAAAAACTGTTTTTT. Protein product: CASSTDSSPNEKLFF.

At least ten counts were recorded for this clonotype. The chain couples TRBV28 to TRBJ2-4; a weak D match, TRBD2 (6 bases). CDR1 and CDR2 (germline): MDHEN, SYDVKM. The CDR3 has 13 residues. V gave up 7 bases and J gave up 12 bases, with 19 bases separating them. CDR3 DNA: TGTGCCAGCACGCCCCCCCAGGAGGGCGGTCAGTACTTC. The encoded protein is CASTPPQEGGQYF.

The chain is built from TRBV4-3 and TRBJ1-1; weak D call: TRBD1 (5 bases). CDR3 length: 17 residues. V was trimmed by 0 bases and J by 2 bases, leaving 16 bases between them. Germline CDR1 is LGHNA and CDR2 is YSLEER. In DNA, the CDR3 is TGCGCCAGCAGCCAAGATTGGTCGGGGCGGGCCAACACTGAAGCTTTCTTT. It specifies CASSQDWSGRANTEAFF.

This clonotype ranks as medium-sized (0.01 to 0.1%). V gene TRBV27 combines with J gene TRBJ2-5; D gene unclear. The CDR3 consists of 13 residues. From germline, CDR1 is MNHEY and CDR2 SMNVEV (reference sequence). V lost 8 bases and J 1 base, leaving 11 bases between the germline ends. CDR3 residues: CASGLVGQETQYF. In DNA form, the CDR3 reads TGTGCCAGCGGCTTGGTGGGCCAAGAGACCCAGTACTTC.

The chain couples TRBV29-1 to TRBJ1-2, with D tentatively TRBD1 (5 bases). CDR1 is SQVTM, CDR2 ANQGSEA, per germline. Trimming took 6 bases from V and 8 from J, leaving 19 bases between them. This CDR3 is 13 amino acids long. The CDR3 coding sequence is TGCAGCGTCCCATCTGGGGCCACGGGGGGCTACACCTTC. It yields the protein CSVPSGATGGYTF.